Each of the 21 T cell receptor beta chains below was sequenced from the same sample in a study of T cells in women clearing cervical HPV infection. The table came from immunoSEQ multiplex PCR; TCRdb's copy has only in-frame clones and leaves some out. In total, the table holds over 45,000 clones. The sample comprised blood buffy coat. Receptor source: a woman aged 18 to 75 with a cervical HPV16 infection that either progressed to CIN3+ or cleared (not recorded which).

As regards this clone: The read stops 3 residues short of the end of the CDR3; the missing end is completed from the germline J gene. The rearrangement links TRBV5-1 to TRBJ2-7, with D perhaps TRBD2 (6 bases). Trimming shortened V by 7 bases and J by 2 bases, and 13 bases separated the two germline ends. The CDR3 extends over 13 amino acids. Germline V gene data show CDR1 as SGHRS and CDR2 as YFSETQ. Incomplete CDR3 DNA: TGCGCCAGCTCGGTAGCGGTGACCTACGAG. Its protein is CASSVAVTYE. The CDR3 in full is CASSVAVTYEQYF.

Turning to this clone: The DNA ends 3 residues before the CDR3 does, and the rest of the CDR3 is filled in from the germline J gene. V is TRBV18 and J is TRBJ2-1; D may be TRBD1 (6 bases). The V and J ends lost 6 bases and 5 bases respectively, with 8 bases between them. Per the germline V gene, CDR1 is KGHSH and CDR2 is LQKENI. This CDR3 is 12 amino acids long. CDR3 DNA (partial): TGTGCCAGCTCCAGGACAGACAATGAG. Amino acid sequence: CASSRTDNE. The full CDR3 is CASSRTDNEQFF.

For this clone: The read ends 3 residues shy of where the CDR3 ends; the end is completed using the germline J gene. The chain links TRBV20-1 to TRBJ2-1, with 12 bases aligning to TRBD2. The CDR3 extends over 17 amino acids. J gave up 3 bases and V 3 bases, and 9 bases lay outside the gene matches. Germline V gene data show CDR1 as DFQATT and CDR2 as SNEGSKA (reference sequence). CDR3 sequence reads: CSARTSSGGASYNEQFF. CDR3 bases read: TGCAGTGCTAGGACCTCTAGCGGGGGGGCCAGCTACAATGAG.

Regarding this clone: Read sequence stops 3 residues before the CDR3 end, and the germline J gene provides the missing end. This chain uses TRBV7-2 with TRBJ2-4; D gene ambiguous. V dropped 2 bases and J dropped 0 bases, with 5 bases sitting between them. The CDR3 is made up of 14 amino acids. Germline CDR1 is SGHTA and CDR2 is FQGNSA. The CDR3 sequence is CASSLFLAKNIQYF. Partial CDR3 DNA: TGTGCCAGCAGCTTATTCCTAGCCAAAAACATT.

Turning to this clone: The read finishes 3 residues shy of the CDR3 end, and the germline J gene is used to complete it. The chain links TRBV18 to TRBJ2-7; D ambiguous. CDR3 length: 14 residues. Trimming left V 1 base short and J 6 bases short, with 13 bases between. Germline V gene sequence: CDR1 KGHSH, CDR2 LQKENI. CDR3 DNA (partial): TGTGCCAGCTCACCACTAACAATTTCAGGCGAG. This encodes CASSPLTISGE. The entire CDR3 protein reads CASSPLTISGEQYF. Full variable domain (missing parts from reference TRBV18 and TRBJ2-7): NAGVMQNPRHLVRRRGQEARLRCSPMKGHSHVYWYRQLPEEGLKFMVYLQKENIIDESGMPKERFSAEFPKEGPSILRIQQVVRGDSAAYFCASSPLTISGEQYFGPGTRLTVT.

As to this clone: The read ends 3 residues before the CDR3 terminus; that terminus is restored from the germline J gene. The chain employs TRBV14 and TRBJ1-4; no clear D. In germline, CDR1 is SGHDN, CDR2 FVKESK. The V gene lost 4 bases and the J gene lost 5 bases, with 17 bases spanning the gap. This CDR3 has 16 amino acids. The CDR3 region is CASSRLRPRENEKLFF. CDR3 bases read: TGTGCCAGCAGCCGACTTCGGCCGAGAGAAAATGAAAAA.

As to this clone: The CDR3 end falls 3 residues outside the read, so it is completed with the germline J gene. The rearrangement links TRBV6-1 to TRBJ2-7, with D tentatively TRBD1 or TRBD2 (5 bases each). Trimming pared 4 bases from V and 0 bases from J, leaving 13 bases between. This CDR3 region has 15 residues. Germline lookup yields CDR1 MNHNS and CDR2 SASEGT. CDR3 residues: CASSARGALSYEQYF. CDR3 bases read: TGTGCCAGCAGTGCCCGAGGGGCCCTCTCCTACGAG.

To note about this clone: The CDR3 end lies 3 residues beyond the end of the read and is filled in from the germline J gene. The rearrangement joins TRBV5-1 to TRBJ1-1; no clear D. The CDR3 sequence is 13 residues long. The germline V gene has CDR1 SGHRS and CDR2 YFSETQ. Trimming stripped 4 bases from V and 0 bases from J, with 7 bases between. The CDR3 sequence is CASSKTLNTEAFF. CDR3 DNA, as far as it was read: TGCGCCAGCAGCAAGACACTGAACACTGAA.

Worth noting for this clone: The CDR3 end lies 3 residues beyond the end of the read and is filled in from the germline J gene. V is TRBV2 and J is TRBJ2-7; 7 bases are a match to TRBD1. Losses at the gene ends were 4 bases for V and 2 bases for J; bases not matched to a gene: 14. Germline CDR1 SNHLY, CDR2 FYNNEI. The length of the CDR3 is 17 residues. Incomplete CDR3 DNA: TGTGCCAGCAGTGTGAAGGTAGGGGACAGTGCTACCTACGAG. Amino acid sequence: CASSVKVGDSATYE. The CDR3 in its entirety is CASSVKVGDSATYEQYF.

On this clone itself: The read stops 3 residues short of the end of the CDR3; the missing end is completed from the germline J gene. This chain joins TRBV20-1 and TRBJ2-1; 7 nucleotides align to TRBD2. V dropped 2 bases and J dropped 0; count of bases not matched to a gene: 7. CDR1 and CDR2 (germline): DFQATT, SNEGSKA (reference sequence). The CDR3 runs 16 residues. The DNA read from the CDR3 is TGCAGTGCTAGATCCTTAGCGGGCGTCTCCTACAATGAG. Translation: CSARSLAGVSYNE. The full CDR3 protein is CSARSLAGVSYNEQFF.

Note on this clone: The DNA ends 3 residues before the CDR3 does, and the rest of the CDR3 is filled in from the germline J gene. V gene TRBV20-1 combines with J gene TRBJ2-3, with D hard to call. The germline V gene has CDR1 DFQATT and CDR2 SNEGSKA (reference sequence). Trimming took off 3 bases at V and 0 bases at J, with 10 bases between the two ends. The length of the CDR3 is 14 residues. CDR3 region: CSARPQTSTDTQYF. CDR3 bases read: TGCAGTGCTAGGCCGCAGACTAGCACAGATACG.

CDR3 DNA (partial): TGTGCCAGCAGCCGGACTAGCACAGATACG. It codes for CASSRTSTDT. The full CDR3 protein reads CASSRTSTDTQYF. The chain uses TRBV14 and TRBJ2-3; D may be TRBD2 (5 bases). The observed sequence ends 3 residues before the CDR3 terminus, with the missing tail filled in from the germline J gene. The CDR3 loop spans 13 amino acids. Trimming shortened V by 4 bases and J by 0 bases, and 5 bases separated the two germline ends. Germline loops: CDR1 SGHDN, CDR2 FVKESK. The variable domain in full, completed from reference TRBV14 and TRBJ2-3, reads EAGVTQFPSHSVIEKGQTVTLRCDPISGHDNLYWYRRVMGKEIKFLLHFVKESKQDESGMPNNRFLAERTGGTYSTLKVQPAELEDSGVYFCASSRTSTDTQYFGPGTRLTVL.

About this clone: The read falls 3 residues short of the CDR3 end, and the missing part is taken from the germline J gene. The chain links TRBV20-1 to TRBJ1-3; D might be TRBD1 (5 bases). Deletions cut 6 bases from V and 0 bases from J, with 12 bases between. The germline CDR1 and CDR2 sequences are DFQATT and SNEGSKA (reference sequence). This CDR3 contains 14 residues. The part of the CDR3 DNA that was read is TGCAGTGCGGATCCAGGGTTCTCTGGAAACACC. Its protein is CSADPGFSGNT. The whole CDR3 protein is CSADPGFSGNTIYF.

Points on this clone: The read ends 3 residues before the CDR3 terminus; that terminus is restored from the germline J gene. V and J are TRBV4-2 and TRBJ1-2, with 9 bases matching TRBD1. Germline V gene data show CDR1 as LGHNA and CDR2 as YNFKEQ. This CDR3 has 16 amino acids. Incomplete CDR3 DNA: TGTGCCAGCAGCCAAGGCCGCGGGACAGGGAGCTCGGGC. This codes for CASSQGRGTGSSG. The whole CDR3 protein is CASSQGRGTGSSGYTF.

Here the CDR3 reads CAWSPKETQYF. The covered CDR3 bases are TGTGCCTGGAGTCCCAAAGAGACC. This chain connects TRBV30 to TRBJ2-5; no clear D. The read ends 3 residues early relative to the CDR3; the germline J gene fills the gap. CDR3 length: 11 residues. Per the germline V gene, CDR1 is GTSNPN and CDR2 is SVGIG (reference sequence). Trimming removed 2 bases from V and 3 bases from J, with 4 bases in between.

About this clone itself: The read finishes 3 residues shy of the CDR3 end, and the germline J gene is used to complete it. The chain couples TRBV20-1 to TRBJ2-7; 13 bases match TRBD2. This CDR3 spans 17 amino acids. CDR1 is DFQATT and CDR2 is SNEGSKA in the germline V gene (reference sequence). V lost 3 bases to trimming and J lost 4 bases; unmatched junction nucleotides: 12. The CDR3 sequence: CSARILAGGPLRYEQYF. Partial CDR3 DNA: TGCAGTGCTAGGATACTAGCGGGAGGGCCATTGAGGTACGAG.

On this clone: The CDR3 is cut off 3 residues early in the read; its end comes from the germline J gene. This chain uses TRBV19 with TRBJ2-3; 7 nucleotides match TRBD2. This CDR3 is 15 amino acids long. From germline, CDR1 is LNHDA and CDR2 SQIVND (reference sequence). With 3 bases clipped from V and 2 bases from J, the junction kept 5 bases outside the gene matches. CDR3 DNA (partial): TGTGCCAGTAGTATGCCTAGCGGACCCACAGATACG. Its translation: CASSMPSGPTDT. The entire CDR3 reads CASSMPSGPTDTQYF. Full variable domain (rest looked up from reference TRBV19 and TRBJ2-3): DGGITQSPKYLFRKEGQNVTLSCEQNLNHDAMYWYRQDPGQGLRLIYYSQIVNDFQKGDIAEGYSVSREKKESFPLTVTSAQKNPTAFYLCASSMPSGPTDTQYFGPGTRLTVL.

The CDR3 spells CASSERGSSSYEQYF. CDR3 DNA (partial): TGTGCCAGCAGTGAGCGGGGGAGCAGCTCCTACGAG. The J gene is TRBJ2-7, the V gene TRBV6-1; 7 nucleotides line up with TRBD2. The observed sequence ends 3 residues before the CDR3 terminus, with the missing tail filled in from the germline J gene. CDR3 size: 15 residues. J was trimmed by 0 bases and V by 3 bases; bases with no gene match: 5. From germline, CDR1 is MNHNS and CDR2 SASEGT.

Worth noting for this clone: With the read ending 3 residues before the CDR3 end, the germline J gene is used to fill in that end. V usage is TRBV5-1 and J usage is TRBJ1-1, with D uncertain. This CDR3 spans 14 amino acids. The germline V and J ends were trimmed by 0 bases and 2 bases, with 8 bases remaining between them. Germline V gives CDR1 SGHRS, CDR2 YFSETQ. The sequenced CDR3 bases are TGCGCCAGCAGCTTGGCCAGGCCAAACACTGAA. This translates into CASSLARPNTE. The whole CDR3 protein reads CASSLARPNTEAFF.

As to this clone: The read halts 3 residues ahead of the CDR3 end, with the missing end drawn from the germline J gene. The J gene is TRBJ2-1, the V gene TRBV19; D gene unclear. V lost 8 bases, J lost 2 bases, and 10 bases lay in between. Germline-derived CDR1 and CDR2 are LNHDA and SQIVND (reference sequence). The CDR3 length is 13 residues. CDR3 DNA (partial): TGTGCCAGTTGCAGGTCCCCCTACAATGAG. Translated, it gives CASCRSPYNE. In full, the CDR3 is CASCRSPYNEQFF.

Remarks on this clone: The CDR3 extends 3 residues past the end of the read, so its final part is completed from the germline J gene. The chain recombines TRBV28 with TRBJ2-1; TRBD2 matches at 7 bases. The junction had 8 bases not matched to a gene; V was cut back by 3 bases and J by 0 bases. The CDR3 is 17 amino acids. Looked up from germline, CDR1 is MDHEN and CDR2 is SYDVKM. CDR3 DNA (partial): TGTGCCAGCAGTTTTTATCGCGCGGGAGTCTCCTACAATGAG. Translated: CASSFYRAGVSYNE. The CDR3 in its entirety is CASSFYRAGVSYNEQFF.